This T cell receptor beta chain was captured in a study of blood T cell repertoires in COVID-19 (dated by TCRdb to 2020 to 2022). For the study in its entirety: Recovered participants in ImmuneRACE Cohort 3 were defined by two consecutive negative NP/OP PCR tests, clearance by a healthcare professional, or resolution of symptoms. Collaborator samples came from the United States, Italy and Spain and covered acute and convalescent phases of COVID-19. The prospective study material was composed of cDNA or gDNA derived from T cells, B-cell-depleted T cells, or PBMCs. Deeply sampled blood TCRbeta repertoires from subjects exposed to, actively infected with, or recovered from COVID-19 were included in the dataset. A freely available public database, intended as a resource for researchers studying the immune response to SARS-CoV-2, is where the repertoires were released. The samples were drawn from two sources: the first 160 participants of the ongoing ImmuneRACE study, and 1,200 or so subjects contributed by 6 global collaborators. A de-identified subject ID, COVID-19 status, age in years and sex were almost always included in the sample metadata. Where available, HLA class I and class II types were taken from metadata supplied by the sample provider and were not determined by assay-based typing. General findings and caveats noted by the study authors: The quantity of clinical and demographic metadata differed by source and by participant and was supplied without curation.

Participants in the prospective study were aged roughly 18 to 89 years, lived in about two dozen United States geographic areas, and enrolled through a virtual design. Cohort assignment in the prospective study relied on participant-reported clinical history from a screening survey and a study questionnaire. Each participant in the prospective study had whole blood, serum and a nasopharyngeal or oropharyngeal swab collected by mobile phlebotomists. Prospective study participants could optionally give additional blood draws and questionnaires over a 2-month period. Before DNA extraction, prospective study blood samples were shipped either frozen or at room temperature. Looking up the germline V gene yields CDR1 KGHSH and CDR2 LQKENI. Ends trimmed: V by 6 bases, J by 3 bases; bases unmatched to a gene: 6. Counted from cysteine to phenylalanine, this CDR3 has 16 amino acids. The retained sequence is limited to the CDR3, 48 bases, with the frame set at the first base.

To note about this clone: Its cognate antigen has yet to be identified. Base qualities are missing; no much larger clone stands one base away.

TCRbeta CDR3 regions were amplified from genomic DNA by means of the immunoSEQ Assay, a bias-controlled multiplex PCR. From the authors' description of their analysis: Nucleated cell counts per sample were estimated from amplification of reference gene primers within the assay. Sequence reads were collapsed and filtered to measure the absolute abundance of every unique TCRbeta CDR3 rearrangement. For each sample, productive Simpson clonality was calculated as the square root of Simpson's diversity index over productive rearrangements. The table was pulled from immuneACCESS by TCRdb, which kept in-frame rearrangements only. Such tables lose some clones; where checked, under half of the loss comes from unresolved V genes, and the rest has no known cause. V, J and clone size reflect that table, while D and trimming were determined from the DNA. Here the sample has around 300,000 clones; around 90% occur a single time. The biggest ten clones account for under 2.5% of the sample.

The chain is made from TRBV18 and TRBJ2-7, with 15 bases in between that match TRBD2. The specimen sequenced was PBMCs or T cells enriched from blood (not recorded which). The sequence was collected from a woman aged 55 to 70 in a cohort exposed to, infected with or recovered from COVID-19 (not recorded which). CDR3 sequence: CASSWGLAGGGYEQYF. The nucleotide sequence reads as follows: TGTGCCAGCTCGTGGGGACTAGCGGGAGGAGGCTACGAGCAGTACTTC. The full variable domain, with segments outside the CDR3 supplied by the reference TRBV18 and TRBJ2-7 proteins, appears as NAGVMQNPRHLVRRRGQEARLRCSPMKGHSHVYWYRQLPEEGLKFMVYLQKENIIDESGMPKERFSAEFPKEGPSILRIQQVVRGDSAAYFCASSWGLAGGGYEQYFGPGTRLTVT.